These 12 T cell receptor beta chains originate from one sample sequenced in a study of blood T cell repertoires in COVID-19. Assay: immunoSEQ multiplex PCR; the TCRdb copy retains only in-frame clones and omits some. This table has 70,000 to 100,000 clones, around nine tenths appearing once. Sequenced input: peripheral blood. These receptors all stem from a woman aged 60-75 years with COVID-19, enrolled during active disease.

The rearrangement joins TRBV6-1 to TRBJ1-2; no clear D. Germline CDR1 and CDR2: MNHNS and SASEGT. Trimming stripped 2 bases from V and 4 bases from J, with 8 bases between. This CDR3 comprises 13 residues. In nucleotides, the CDR3 is TGTGCCAGCAGTGAACGAGGGAGCTATGGCTACACCTTC. This translates into CASSERGSYGYTF.

The V gene is TRBV7-9, the J gene TRBJ2-7; a weak D match, TRBD1 (6 bases). CDR1 is SEHNR and CDR2 is FQNEAQ in the germline V gene (reference sequence). Trimming removed 0 bases at V and 2 bases at J, with 14 bases between. The CDR3 is 16 amino acids. As DNA, the CDR3 is TGTGCCAGCAGCTTAGCTATTACAGGGTTCGCCTACGAGCAGTACTTC. Translating gives CASSLAITGFAYEQYF.

The genes are TRBV27 and TRBJ1-2; a possible D gene is TRBD1 (6 bases). Germline CDR1 MNHEY, CDR2 SMNVEV (reference sequence). The CDR3 covers 14 residues. V was clipped by 6 bases and J by 0 bases, with 11 bases between them. CDR3 nucleotide sequence: TGTGCCAGCAGACGGACAGCAGCTAACTATGGCTACACCTTC. Its translation is CASRRTAANYGYTF.

Here the CDR3 reads CASSVGQGVTGELFF. In DNA form, the CDR3 reads TGTGCCAGCAGTGTTGGGCAGGGGGTCACCGGGGAGCTGTTTTTT. This chain connects TRBV2 to TRBJ2-2, with 7 bases identical to TRBD1. The CDR3 sequence is 15 residues long. Germline loops: CDR1 SNHLY, CDR2 FYNNEI. With 4 bases clipped from V and 4 bases from J, the junction kept 6 bases outside the gene matches. Based on the CDR3 plus reference TRBV2 and TRBJ2-2, the full variable domain is EPEVTQTPSHQVTQMGQEVILRCVPISNHLYFYWYRQILGQKVEFLVSFYNNEISEKSEIFDDQFSVERPDGSNFTLKIRSTKLEDSAMYFCASSVGQGVTGELFFGEGSRLTVL.

This chain connects TRBV6-2 or TRBV6-3 to TRBJ2-1, with 12 bases aligning to TRBD2. Trimming cost V 2 bases and J 0 bases; bases outside gene matches: 8. Germline V gives CDR1 MNHEY, CDR2 SVGEGT. The CDR3 has 19 amino acids. CDR3 loop: CASSYVGTSGSSSYNEQFF. In nucleotides, the CDR3 is TGTGCCAGCAGTTACGTCGGGACTAGCGGGTCGAGCTCCTACAATGAGCAGTTCTTC.

This clone was seen only once. The chain is built from TRBV19 and TRBJ1-4; the D is unclear. The CDR3 is 13 amino acids. Germline CDR1 reads LNHDA; CDR2 reads SQIVND (reference sequence). V shed 7 bases and J shed 7 bases, with 13 bases lying between them. The CDR3 is CASTTFLSEKLFF. CDR3 nucleotide sequence: TGTGCCAGTACTACTTTCCTGTCTGAAAAACTGTTTTTT.

The V gene is TRBV10-2, the J gene TRBJ2-7; 7 bases match TRBD1. The germline V gene encodes CDR1 WSHSY and CDR2 SAAADI. The CDR3 has 13 amino acids. Unmatched junction bases numbered 8, after V lost 5 bases and J lost 7 bases. As DNA, the CDR3 is TGCGCCAGCAGTACCAGACAGGGTTGGGAGCAGTACTTC. This translates into CASSTRQGWEQYF.

V gene TRBV10-3 combines with J gene TRBJ1-2; 8 nucleotides line up with TRBD1. From germline, CDR1 is ENHRY and CDR2 SYGVKD. This CDR3 has 13 amino acids. V dropped 9 bases and J dropped 6; count of bases not matched to a gene: 9. This CDR3 reads CAIRELQGDGYTF. The CDR3 DNA reads as TGTGCCATTCGAGAACTACAGGGGGATGGCTACACCTTC.

This chain links TRBV6-1 with TRBJ2-2; TRBD1 might be the D (5 bases). The length of the CDR3 is 16 residues. Per germline, CDR1 MNHNS and CDR2 SASEGT. V was trimmed by 2 bases and J by 3 bases, leaving 13 bases between them. CDR3 protein: CASSEYPGKYTGELFF. CDR3 coding DNA: TGTGCCAGCAGTGAATACCCAGGGAAGTACACCGGGGAGCTGTTTTTT.

Comments on this clone: Additional DNA sequences in this sample encode the identical CDR3. The gene calls are TRBV6-5 and TRBJ1-2, with D unclear. The CDR3 sequence is 16 residues long. Trimming shortened V by 0 bases and J by 0 bases, and 11 bases separated the two germline ends. The germline V gene encodes CDR1 MNHEY and CDR2 SVGAGI. The CDR3 region is CASSYSKRVANYGYTF. CDR3 DNA sequence: TGTGCCAGCAGTTACTCGAAACGGGTAGCTAACTATGGCTACACCTTC.

This rearrangement joins TRBV5-6 to TRBJ1-2; tentatively, D is TRBD1 (5 bases). This CDR3 has 12 amino acids. Germline CDR1 reads SGHDT; CDR2 reads YYEEEE. The ends were cut back, 4 bases at V and 4 bases at J, with 8 bases in the middle. CDR3 sequence reads: CASSIDSYGYTF. The CDR3, as DNA: TGTGCCAGCAGCATAGACAGCTATGGCTACACCTTC.

The rearrangement links TRBV7-2 to TRBJ2-2, with TRBD1 identical over 9 bases. Germline CDR1 reads SGHTA; CDR2 reads FQGNSA. The CDR3 is 14 amino acids. After removal of 5 bases from V and 6 bases from J, the junction contained 4 bases not matched to a gene. The CDR3, as DNA: TGTGCCAGCAGCCTTACAGGGGGCGCCGGGGAGCTGTTTTTT. Translated, it gives CASSLTGGAGELFF.